This entry concerns a single T cell receptor beta chain. These data originate in a study of blood T cell repertoires in COVID-19. CDR3 length equals 15 residues. CDR1 and CDR2 (germline): LNHDA, SQIVND (reference sequence). The V gene lost 3 bases and the J gene lost 6 bases, with 17 bases spanning the gap. Under the authors' procedure: The authors estimated nucleated cell counts from reference gene primer amplification. The table came from immunoSEQ multiplex PCR; TCRdb's copy has only in-frame clones and leaves some out. Clone size and the V and J calls come from that table; the DNA yielded D and trimming. The sample holds approximately 280,000 clones, around 89% seen once.

The J gene is TRBJ1-2, the V gene TRBV19; tentative D call: TRBD1 (5 bases). The source material was peripheral blood. This TCR derives from a woman aged 60-75 years with acute or convalescent COVID-19. The CDR3 nucleotides read TGTGCCAGTAGTATCCAGGGCCCTGAATTACATGGCTACACCTTC. This sequence encodes CASSIQGPELHGYTF. The full variable domain, completed using reference TRBV19 and TRBJ1-2, is DGGITQSPKYLFRKEGQNVTLSCEQNLNHDAMYWYRQDPGQGLRLIYYSQIVNDFQKGDIAEGYSVSREKKESFPLTVTSAQKNPTAFYLCASSIQGPELHGYTFGSGTRLTVV.